The sequence of this TCR beta chain was determined in a study of glioma-infiltrating T cells. General study results and limits: Tissue-blood divergence was below expectation in non-neoplastic patients, above in gliomas.

The table lists this clonotype with many counts. Its antigen is unidentified. Using RNA template, CDR3s of TCR alpha and beta were amplified with iRepertoire arm-PCR. TCRdb redid the calling of the multiplex PCR reads with MiXCR, one entry per CDR3 protein. Of roughly 120,000 distinct CDR3 sequences in the sample, 20% to 25% were seen once. V trimming: 4 bases; J trimming: 1 base; junction bases outside the gene matches: 5. Germline V CDR1 and CDR2: MDHEN, SYDVKM. The CDR3 extends over 16 amino acids. The specimen was glioma tissue, nonneoplastic brain tissue, or PBMCs (not recorded which). The clonotype was recovered from a human donor with low-grade glioma or glioblastoma, undergoing nonglioma brain surgery, or in good health (not recorded which). The rearrangement uses TRBV28 and TRBJ2-1, with 9 bases matching TRBD2. DNA of the CDR3: TGTGCCAGCAGTTCCGAGACTAGCGGATCCTACAATGAGCAGTTCTTC. Protein product: CASSSETSGSYNEQFF. Variable domain in full (rest from reference TRBV28 and TRBJ2-1): DVKVTQSSRYLVKRTGEKVFLECVQDMDHENMFWYRQDPGLGLRLIYFSYDVKMKEKGDIPEGYSVSREKKERFSLILESASTNQTSMYLCASSSETSGSYNEQFFGPGTRLTVL.